This T cell receptor (beta chain) derives from a study of shared clonotypes between healthy human individuals. The study, taken as a whole, reports: Read depth was anticipated to influence clonotype sharing among donors. Rarefaction exposed incomplete sorted-subset sequencing despite large depth. Some clonotypes were shared by all four sorted-subset donors, while others were not shared. The non-shared ones had lower generation probabilities than the shared ones.

Naive CD8 cells were CD45RO-negative, positively selected for CCR7, excluding terminally differentiated effector memory CD45RA+ cells. As regards this clone: Its antigen is not known.

The CDR3 is made up of 18 amino acids. J gave up 3 bases and V 5 bases, and 9 bases lay outside the gene matches. Germline V gene lookup returns CDR1 SGHVS and CDR2 FQNEAQ. The material for each subset, its genomic DNA, was split evenly across several immunoSEQ plates. The assay was immunoSEQ multiplex PCR, and TCRdb's table has in-frame clones only and misses some. The sample contains around 2.1 million clones, 85% to 95% of which appear only once. The sample taken for sequencing was naive CD8+ T cells from PBMCs. This clonotype was obtained from a young man in good health. Some clones in this sample may be carry-over from other donors' samples. The rearrangement links TRBV7-8 to TRBJ2-2; 13 bases line up with TRBD2. Here the CDR3 reads CASSLGLAGVLYTGELFF. In DNA form, the CDR3 reads TGTGCCAGCAGCCTCGGACTAGCGGGAGTTCTGTACACCGGGGAGCTGTTTTTT.